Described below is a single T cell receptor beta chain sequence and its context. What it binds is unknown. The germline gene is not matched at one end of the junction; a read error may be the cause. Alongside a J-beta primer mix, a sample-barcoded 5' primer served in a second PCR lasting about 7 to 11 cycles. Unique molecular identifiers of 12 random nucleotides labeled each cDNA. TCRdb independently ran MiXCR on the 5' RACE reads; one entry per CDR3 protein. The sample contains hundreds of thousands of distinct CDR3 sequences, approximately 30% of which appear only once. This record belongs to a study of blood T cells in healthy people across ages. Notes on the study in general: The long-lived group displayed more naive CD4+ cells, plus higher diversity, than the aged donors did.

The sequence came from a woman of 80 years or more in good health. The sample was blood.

The CDR3 DNA is TGTGCCAGCAGTTCGAACCTCCTGCGGAATGAAAAACGGTTTTTT. This gives the protein CASSSNLLRNEKRFF. V is TRBV28 and J is TRBJ1-4; D remains unclear. This CDR3 comprises 15 residues. Per the germline V gene, CDR1 is MDHEN and CDR2 is SYDVKM.